This TCR beta chain was sequenced in a study of a mutant IDH1 vaccine in newly diagnosed glioma. As concerns this clone: Its antigen is still unknown.

TCRdb's copy holds only in-frame clones and misses some; the assay was immunoSEQ multiplex PCR. The sample gives roughly 51,000 clones, around 82% of which show up once; 3% to 3.5% is in the top ten. CDR1 and CDR2 from the germline V gene are KGHSH and LQKENI. V lost 2 bases and J lost 7, with 12 bases in between. This CDR3 region has 13 residues. Time point reported: week 5, during vaccination. It was 300 ug of mutant IDH1 20-mer peptide that made up each vaccine dose, given with topical imiquimod. The V gene is TRBV18, the J gene TRBJ2-7; D may be TRBD1 (5 bases). The material was PBMCs, obtained from a glioma patient whose treatment included an IDH1 peptide vaccine. The sequence was collected from a woman aged 18-35 years with glioma. Some clones in this sample may be carry-over from other donors' samples. CDR3 loop: CASSPAGLREQYF. CDR3 in DNA: TGTGCCAGCTCACCAGCAGGGCTGAGGGAGCAGTACTTC. The full variable domain, its missing parts supplied by reference TRBV18 and TRBJ2-7, is NAGVMQNPRHLVRRRGQEARLRCSPMKGHSHVYWYRQLPEEGLKFMVYLQKENIIDESGMPKERFSAEFPKEGPSILRIQQVVRGDSAAYFCASSPAGLREQYFGPGTRLTVT.